This T cell receptor (beta chain) was sequenced in a study of a mutant IDH1 vaccine in newly diagnosed glioma. Trimming took 6 bases from V and 2 from J; bases not matched to a gene: 20. The CDR3 has 19 residues. The germline V gene encodes CDR1 LNHNV and CDR2 YYDKDF (reference sequence). Using immunoSEQ multiplex PCR, the repertoire was profiled, and TCRdb retains in-frame clones only, with some absent. The sample has 110,000 or so clones; roughly 90% are singletons. Time point denoted: week 11, during vaccination. In the vaccine, a single dose held 300 ug of the mutant IDH1 20-mer peptide, along with topical imiquimod. Note on this clone: What it recognizes is unknown.

V gene TRBV15 combines with J gene TRBJ2-5; 8 bases align to TRBD1. This material consisted of PBMCs, taken from a glioma patient whose treatment included an IDH1 peptide vaccine. This clonotype originated in a woman in her fifties or sixties with glioma. The CDR3 sequence is CATSSDRVYPRGPQETQYF. In DNA, the CDR3 is TGTGCCACCAGTTCGGACAGGGTTTACCCGAGGGGGCCTCAAGAGACCCAGTACTTC.